This passage covers 4 T cell receptor beta chains from one sample sequenced in a study of graft-versus-host responses after intestinal transplantation. Repertoires were generated with immunoSEQ multiplex PCR, while TCRdb's copy carries only in-frame clones and drops some. Here the sample spans 13,000 to 15,000 clones, approximately 30% being singletons. Co-plated with roughly 200,000 CFSE-labeled responder cells were roughly 200,000 irradiated, violet-dye-labeled stimulator cells. The source was alloreactive CD8+ T cells from a mixed lymphocyte reaction culture, collected before intestinal transplant. Subset denoted: CFSE-low proliferating T cells sorted from approximately 6-day pre-transplant mixed lymphocyte reaction (GvH or HvG direction). The receptors originated from a human patient who received an intestinal transplant.

The chain recombines TRBV9 with TRBJ2-3; TRBD2 agrees at 7 bases. Germline CDR1 reads SGDLS; CDR2 reads YYNGEE. The J segment lost 1 base and the V segment lost 2 bases, leaving 7 bases of the junction unmatched. There are 16 residues in the CDR3. CDR3 sequence (DNA): TGTGCCAGCAGCGTCCCGCGGGGGTGGGGCACAGATACGCAGTATTTT. It translates to CASSVPRGWGTDTQYF.

This clone has only a few counts. J is TRBJ2-3 and V is TRBV27; 10 bases are shared with TRBD2. The CDR3 extends over 16 amino acids. The V segment lost 4 bases and the J segment 6 bases; nucleotides outside the gene matches: 10. CDR1 is MNHEY and CDR2 is SMNVEV in the germline V gene (reference sequence). CDR3 residues: CASSYALAGPPDTQYF. The CDR3 DNA sequence: TGTGCCAGCAGTTACGCACTAGCGGGGCCGCCGGATACGCAGTATTTT.

This clone was detected only a few times. CDR3 DNA sequence: TGCAGCGTTGTTGGAGTAACAGGGAACAATGAGCAGTTCTTC. Its protein product is CSVVGVTGNNEQFF. V and J are TRBV29-1 and TRBJ2-1, with D perhaps matching TRBD1 (6 bases). The CDR3 has 14 amino acids. The V and J ends lost 4 bases and 5 bases respectively, with 15 bases between them. CDR1 SQVTM and CDR2 ANQGSEA come from the germline V gene.

By sample fraction, this clone is medium-sized. This rearrangement joins TRBV6-6 to TRBJ2-1; 13 positions match TRBD2. The trim removed 11 bases at V and 0 bases at J, leaving 7 bases unmatched. The CDR3 length is 16 residues. Per the germline V gene, CDR1 is MNHNY and CDR2 is SVGAGI (reference sequence). The CDR3 DNA is TGTGCCGTCGGACTAGCGGGGGTTAACTCCTACAATGAGCAGTTCTTC. Translating gives CAVGLAGVNSYNEQFF.